Sequencing of this TCR beta chain was carried out in a study of CD8 T cell repertoires and HIV-1 epitope variants. Study-level background: Twenty-five autologous and known Gag and Nef epitope variant peptides each stimulated T cells separately.

The length of the CDR3 is 15 residues. Germline CDR1 reads SGHVS; CDR2 reads FNYEAQ. Regarding this clone: Its antigen is still unknown.

The protocol was immunoSEQ multiplex PCR, while the TCRdb copy is restricted to in-frame clones and leaves out a portion. There are roughly 4,900 clones in the sample; about 67% occur only once, and roughly 47% lies in the top ten. The J gene is TRBJ2-5, the V gene TRBV7-6; 8 bases fit TRBD1. Judging by the DNA end, TRBJ2-7 fits better; the J call may be wrong. What was sequenced was cultured CD8+ T cells derived from PBMCs. This clonotype was obtained from a male donor with HIV. In DNA form, the CDR3 reads TGTGCCAGCAGCCCCGGGACAGGTCCAAGCTACGAGCAGTACTTC. Its translation is CASSPGTGPSYEQYF.